This passage covers 26 T cell receptor beta chains from one sample sequenced in a study of T cell repertoires in cytomegalovirus infection (dated 2019 in TCRdb). Sequencing instrument: Illumina HiSeq 1500. Using fastp trimming at Q25 and MiXCR clonotype assembly, TCRdb reanalyzed the public sequencing data and kept in-frame beta chains. Here each entry gathers all rows of one CDR3 protein and keeps the most common genes and DNA. The sample records nearly 700,000 distinct CDR3 sequences, roughly 33% of which are singletons. The ten biggest clones cover 15% to 20% of the sample. Which antigens these TCRs recognize remains unknown. Per the publication, the treatment or condition label means: in vitro stimulation with specific CMV peptide epitopes to enrich CMV-specific T cells. The specimen comprised cultured PBMCs, sampled from culture after CMV antigen stimulation. The receptors were sampled from a human donor in good health (CMV status not recorded). Some clones in this sample may be carry-over from other donors' samples.

This clonotype appeared a few times. The chain combines TRBV7-2 with TRBJ2-2; D is ambiguous. V shed 0 bases and J shed 8 bases, with 7 bases lying between them. Germline V gives CDR1 SGHTA, CDR2 FQGNSA. The CDR3 has 13 amino acids. This chain's CDR3 is CASSLAVEGELFF. The CDR3, as DNA: TGTGCCAGCAGCTTAGCCGTTGAAGGGGAGCTGTTTTTT.

This clonotype was counted between two and nine times. V gene TRBV28 combines with J gene TRBJ1-6; D is unclear. CDR1 is MDHEN, CDR2 SYDVKM, per germline. This CDR3 has 13 amino acids. Trimming stripped 5 bases from V and 7 bases from J, with 9 bases between. The CDR3 DNA sequence: TGTGCCAGCAGTCAGATGCAGAATTCACCCCTCCACTTT. Translated: CASSQMQNSPLHF.

The chain joins TRBV19 to TRBJ1-5; D gene uncertain. The CDR3 is 13 residues long. V lost 8 bases and J lost 6, with 14 bases in between. Per the germline V gene, CDR1 is LNHDA and CDR2 is SQIVND (reference sequence). The CDR3 is CASGVGLGQPQHF. In DNA form, the CDR3 reads TGTGCCAGTGGGGTTGGTCTTGGTCAGCCCCAGCATTTT.

This clonotype turned up a few times. The CDR3 reads CASSFLSNQPQHF. The CDR3 coding sequence is TGTGCCAGCAGCTTCCTGAGCAATCAGCCCCAGCATTTT. V and J are TRBV11-2 and TRBJ1-5, with no clear D. The V end was cut by 3 bases, the J end by 1 base, with 4 bases between. CDR1 and CDR2 from the germline V gene are SGHAT and FQNNGV. This CDR3 comprises 13 residues. The whole variable domain, filled in from reference TRBV11-2 and TRBJ1-5, reads EAGVAQSPRYKIIEKRQSVAFWCNPISGHATLYWYQQILGQGPKLLIQFQNNGVVDDSQLPKDRFSAERLKGVDSTLKIQPAKLEDSAVYLCASSFLSNQPQHFGDGTRLSIL.

The chain combines TRBV25-1 with TRBJ1-1; D might be TRBD1 (5 bases). This CDR3 contains 16 residues. Germline V gene sequence: CDR1 MGHDK, CDR2 SYGVNS. Trimming removed 2 bases at V and 0 bases at J, with 13 bases between. This chain's CDR3 is CASSETRDSMNTEAFF. The CDR3 nucleotides are TGTGCCAGCAGTGAAACCCGAGACAGCATGAACACTGAAGCTTTCTTT.

This clonotype was observed once. J is TRBJ2-7 and V is TRBV19; D tentatively reads TRBD1 or TRBD2 (5 bases each). Germline CDR1 reads LNHDA; CDR2 reads SQIVND (reference sequence). Trimming shortened V by 5 bases and J by 2 bases, and 13 bases separated the two germline ends. The CDR3 is made up of 14 amino acids. The CDR3 reads CASSVSGTTYEQYF. CDR3 nucleotide sequence: TGTGCCAGTAGTGTCTCCGGGACCACCTACGAGCAGTACTTC.

The CDR3 DNA sequence: TGTGCCAGCAGGGGCGAGCAGGGTTTGGTCTCTGAAGCTTTCTTT. Translating gives CASRGEQGLVSEAFF. The V call is TRBV12-3 or TRBV12-4, the J call TRBJ1-1, with D possibly being TRBD1 (5 bases). V was cut by 6 bases and J by 6 bases, with 20 bases left in between. The CDR3 loop spans 15 amino acids.

This clonotype has just a few counts. The chain combines TRBV6-6 with TRBJ2-5, with 14 bases aligning to TRBD2. The CDR3 loop spans 15 amino acids. The trim removed 6 bases at V and 1 base at J, leaving 1 base unmatched. Germline CDR1 MNHNY, CDR2 SVGAGI (reference sequence). CDR3 loop: CASRTSGGAQETQYF. CDR3 nucleotide sequence: TGTGCCAGCAGGACTAGCGGGGGGGCCCAAGAGACCCAGTACTTC.

This chain connects TRBV28 to TRBJ2-5; D tentatively reads TRBD1 or TRBD2 (5 bases each). V lost 5 bases, J lost 1 base, and 17 bases lay in between. CDR3 length: 16 residues. CDR1 and CDR2 (germline): MDHEN, SYDVKM. CDR3 nucleotide sequence: TGTGCCAGCAGTCCAACCTCCGGGACGGTCCAAGAGACCCAGTACTTC. Translation: CASSPTSGTVQETQYF.

The chain couples TRBV6-8 to TRBJ1-3, with D perhaps matching TRBD1 (6 bases). CDR1 and CDR2 from the germline V gene are MNHGY and SAAAGT. The CDR3 is 16 amino acids. Trimming took off 5 bases at V and 0 bases at J, with 14 bases between the two ends. The CDR3 region is CASSAKGENSGNTIYF. The CDR3, as DNA: TGTGCCAGCAGTGCGAAGGGGGAGAACTCTGGAAACACCATATATTTT.

This chain joins TRBV19 and TRBJ1-2; the D is unclear. This CDR3 is 13 amino acids long. The germline V and J ends were trimmed by 9 bases and 1 base, with 12 bases remaining between them. In germline, CDR1 is LNHDA, CDR2 SQIVND (reference sequence). Here the CDR3 DNA reads TGTGCCAGCAGCCGGGAGGTTAACTATGGCTACACCTTC. Translating gives CASSREVNYGYTF.

This clonotype occurred many times. This sequence joins TRBV11-2 and TRBJ2-1; 9 nucleotides line up with TRBD2. CDR1 SGHAT and CDR2 FQNNGV come from the germline V gene. With 0 bases clipped from V and 3 bases from J, the junction kept 6 bases outside the gene matches. The CDR3 extends over 17 amino acids. This CDR3 is CASSLDPASGIYNEQFF. CDR3 DNA: TGTGCCAGCAGCTTAGATCCGGCTAGCGGGATCTACAATGAGCAGTTCTTC.

This clonotype appeared many times. V and J are TRBV7-2 and TRBJ2-1, with D possibly being TRBD2 (6 bases). Germline-derived CDR1 and CDR2 are SGHTA and FQGNSA. This CDR3 region has 16 residues. V lost 4 bases to trimming and J lost 9 bases, with 22 bases between them. CDR3 residues: CASSSSSGSKRVEQFF. The CDR3 region has the DNA TGTGCCAGCAGCTCCTCCAGCGGGTCGAAAAGGGTTGAGCAGTTCTTC.

The CDR3 protein is CASSHQGSGNEKLFF. The CDR3 DNA reads TGTGCCAGCAGCCACCAGGGGTCGGGTAATGAAAAACTGTTTTTT. The V call is TRBV7-6, the J call TRBJ1-4; D might be TRBD1 (6 bases). Trimming took 5 bases from V and 4 from J, leaving 14 bases between them. CDR3 length: 15 amino acids. Germline assignment: CDR1 SGHVS and CDR2 FNYEAQ.

This chain links TRBV4-1 with TRBJ2-1, with 11 bases aligning to TRBD2. The CDR3 consists of 15 residues. Unmatched junction bases numbered 4, after V lost 0 bases and J lost 9 bases. Germline V gene lookup returns CDR1 MGHRA and CDR2 YSYEKL. The CDR3: CASSQERLAGGEQFF. CDR3 sequence (DNA): TGCGCCAGCAGCCAAGAACGGCTAGCGGGGGGTGAGCAGTTCTTC.

This clonotype has a handful of counts. The CDR3: CASSIGFQRGLNTEAFF. The CDR3 DNA follows: TGTGCCAGTAGTATTGGTTTCCAGCGGGGCCTGAACACTGAAGCTTTCTTT. V is TRBV19 and J is TRBJ1-1, with D tentatively TRBD1 (5 bases). The CDR3 length is 17 residues. Germline-derived CDR1 and CDR2 are LNHDA and SQIVND (reference sequence). V was cut by 3 bases and J by 0 bases, with 17 bases left in between.

This rearrangement joins TRBV12-3 or TRBV12-4 to TRBJ2-5, with unresolved D. The CDR3 loop spans 13 amino acids. Deletions cut 3 bases from V and 1 base from J, with 6 bases between. CDR3 DNA sequence: TGTGCCAGCAGTTTTGCATTCCAAGAGACCCAGTACTTC. Amino acids: CASSFAFQETQYF.

The chain joins TRBV7-9 to TRBJ2-1, with 10 bases that match TRBD2. V lost 5 bases, J lost 4 bases, and 8 bases stayed unmatched. The CDR3 contains 16 residues. Germline assignment: CDR1 SEHNR and CDR2 FQNEAQ (reference sequence). The CDR3: CASSDRLAGIYNEQFF. Written as DNA, the CDR3 is TGTGCCAGCAGCGATAGACTAGCGGGCATTTACAATGAGCAGTTCTTC.

This clonotype turned up a few times. The chain employs TRBV20-1 and TRBJ1-6; possible D gene TRBD1, 6 bases. There are 20 residues in the CDR3. V lost 0 bases and J lost 4, with 25 bases in between. Germline V gene lookup returns CDR1 DFQATT and CDR2 SNEGSKA (reference sequence). The CDR3 DNA sequence: TGCAGTGCTAGAGATCCCCGTAGGACGGTAGGGGGTTGGTATAATTCACCCCTCCACTTT. It yields the protein CSARDPRRTVGGWYNSPLHF.

This clonotype was observed a handful of times. The chain recombines TRBV7-2 with TRBJ2-5; 7 bases match TRBD1. This CDR3 is built from 15 residues. From germline, CDR1 is SGHTA and CDR2 FQGNSA. V trimming: 2 bases; J trimming: 5 bases; junction bases outside the gene matches: 8. CDR3 region: CASSLRSDRRETQYF. The CDR3 DNA reads TGTGCCAGCAGCTTACGCTCGGACAGGCGTGAGACCCAGTACTTC.

This clonotype has just a few counts. The rearrangement links TRBV10-3 to TRBJ2-5; 7 bases map to TRBD2. The germline gives CDR1 ENHRY, CDR2 SYGVKD. Trimming took 4 bases from V and 2 from J; bases not matched to a gene: 7. The CDR3 totals 15 residues. For the CDR3, the DNA is TGTGCCATCAGTGGTACAGCGGGATATCAAGAGACCCAGTACTTC. Its protein is CAISGTAGYQETQYF.

In this sample, this clonotype turned up a few times. The rearrangement joins TRBV30 to TRBJ2-1; TRBD1 agrees at 10 bases. Looked up from germline, CDR1 is GTSNPN and CDR2 is SVGIG (reference sequence). V gave up 3 bases and J gave up 8 bases; unmatched junction bases: 7. CDR3 size: 14 residues. This CDR3 reads CAWSWTGGFYEQFF. As DNA, the CDR3 is TGTGCCTGGAGCTGGACAGGGGGTTTTTATGAGCAGTTCTTC.

This clonotype was observed a few times. This chain links TRBV6-1 with TRBJ1-4, with D hard to call. The CDR3 extends over 13 amino acids. CDR1 and CDR2 from the germline V gene are MNHNS and SASEGT. Trimming took 4 bases from V and 3 from J, leaving 6 bases between them. The CDR3 DNA reads TGTGCCAGCAGTGGCCTTCCTAATGAAAAACTGTTTTTT. This gives the protein CASSGLPNEKLFF.

This clonotype was counted only a few times. The chain carries TRBV12-3 or TRBV12-4 and TRBJ1-2; possibly TRBD1 for D (6 bases). The CDR3 sequence is 14 residues long. Trimming removed 7 bases from V and 8 bases from J, with 20 bases in between. The CDR3 region has the DNA TGTGCCAGCAACCTACAGGGACGACATCAAGGCTACACCTTC. Amino acids: CASNLQGRHQGYTF.

This clonotype was found once. This chain uses TRBV6-2 or TRBV6-3 with TRBJ2-1, with 9 bases lining up with TRBD2. Germline CDR1 reads MNHEY; CDR2 reads SVGEGT. The CDR3 is 14 amino acids. Trimming at V came to 6 bases and at J to 7 bases, leaving 7 bases not matched to a gene. For the CDR3, the DNA is TGTGCCAGCAGCTTGCGGACTAGCGCGAATGAGCAGTTCTTC. Translation gives CASSLRTSANEQFF.

There are many counts of this clonotype. The rearrangement joins TRBV7-2 to TRBJ1-5; no clear D gene. CDR1 SGHTA and CDR2 FQGNSA come from the germline V gene. Trimming pared 0 bases from V and 4 bases from J, leaving 10 bases between. This CDR3 spans 15 amino acids. CDR3 nucleotides: TGTGCCAGCAGCTTAGCGGCCCTCAGTAATCAGCCCCAGCATTTT. It codes for CASSLAALSNQPQHF. Variable domain in full (rest from reference TRBV7-2 and TRBJ1-5): GAGVSQSPSNKVTEKGKDVELRCDPISGHTALYWYRQSLGQGLEFLIYFQGNSAPDKSGLPSDRFSAERTGGSVSTLTIQRTQQEDSAVYLCASSLAALSNQPQHFGDGTRLSIL.